The present entry profiles one TCR beta chain with its context. Its target is unknown. These data belong to a study of blood T cells in healthy people across ages. Study-wide points: Any conclusive comparison of naive versus antigen-experienced cells was prevented by using unsorted PBMCs. Naive T cell percentage showed a strong correlation with the diversity of TCR beta. There were more naive CD4+ cells and higher diversity in long-lived donors than in aged donors.

Each of the donors had about 9.9 milliliters of peripheral blood drawn into EDTA-treated Vacutainer tubes. For the second PCR, which ran for about 7 to 11 cycles, a sample-barcoded 5' primer and a J-beta primer mix were used. One entry per CDR3 protein, called by TCRdb with MiXCR from the 5' RACE reads. The sample lists about 1,000,000 distinct CDR3 sequences, 45% occurring once. Source material: blood. The sequence was obtained from an older woman in good health.

This CDR3 reads CASSAGTGSNYGYTF. The CDR3 nucleotides read TGTGCCAGCAGCGCCGGGACAGGGTCTAACTATGGCTACACCTTC. The chain combines TRBV2 with TRBJ1-2; 9 bases line up with TRBD1. This CDR3 comprises 15 residues. CDR1 and CDR2 from the germline V gene are SNHLY and FYNNEI. Trimming at V came to 6 bases and at J to 0 bases, leaving 5 bases not matched to a gene.